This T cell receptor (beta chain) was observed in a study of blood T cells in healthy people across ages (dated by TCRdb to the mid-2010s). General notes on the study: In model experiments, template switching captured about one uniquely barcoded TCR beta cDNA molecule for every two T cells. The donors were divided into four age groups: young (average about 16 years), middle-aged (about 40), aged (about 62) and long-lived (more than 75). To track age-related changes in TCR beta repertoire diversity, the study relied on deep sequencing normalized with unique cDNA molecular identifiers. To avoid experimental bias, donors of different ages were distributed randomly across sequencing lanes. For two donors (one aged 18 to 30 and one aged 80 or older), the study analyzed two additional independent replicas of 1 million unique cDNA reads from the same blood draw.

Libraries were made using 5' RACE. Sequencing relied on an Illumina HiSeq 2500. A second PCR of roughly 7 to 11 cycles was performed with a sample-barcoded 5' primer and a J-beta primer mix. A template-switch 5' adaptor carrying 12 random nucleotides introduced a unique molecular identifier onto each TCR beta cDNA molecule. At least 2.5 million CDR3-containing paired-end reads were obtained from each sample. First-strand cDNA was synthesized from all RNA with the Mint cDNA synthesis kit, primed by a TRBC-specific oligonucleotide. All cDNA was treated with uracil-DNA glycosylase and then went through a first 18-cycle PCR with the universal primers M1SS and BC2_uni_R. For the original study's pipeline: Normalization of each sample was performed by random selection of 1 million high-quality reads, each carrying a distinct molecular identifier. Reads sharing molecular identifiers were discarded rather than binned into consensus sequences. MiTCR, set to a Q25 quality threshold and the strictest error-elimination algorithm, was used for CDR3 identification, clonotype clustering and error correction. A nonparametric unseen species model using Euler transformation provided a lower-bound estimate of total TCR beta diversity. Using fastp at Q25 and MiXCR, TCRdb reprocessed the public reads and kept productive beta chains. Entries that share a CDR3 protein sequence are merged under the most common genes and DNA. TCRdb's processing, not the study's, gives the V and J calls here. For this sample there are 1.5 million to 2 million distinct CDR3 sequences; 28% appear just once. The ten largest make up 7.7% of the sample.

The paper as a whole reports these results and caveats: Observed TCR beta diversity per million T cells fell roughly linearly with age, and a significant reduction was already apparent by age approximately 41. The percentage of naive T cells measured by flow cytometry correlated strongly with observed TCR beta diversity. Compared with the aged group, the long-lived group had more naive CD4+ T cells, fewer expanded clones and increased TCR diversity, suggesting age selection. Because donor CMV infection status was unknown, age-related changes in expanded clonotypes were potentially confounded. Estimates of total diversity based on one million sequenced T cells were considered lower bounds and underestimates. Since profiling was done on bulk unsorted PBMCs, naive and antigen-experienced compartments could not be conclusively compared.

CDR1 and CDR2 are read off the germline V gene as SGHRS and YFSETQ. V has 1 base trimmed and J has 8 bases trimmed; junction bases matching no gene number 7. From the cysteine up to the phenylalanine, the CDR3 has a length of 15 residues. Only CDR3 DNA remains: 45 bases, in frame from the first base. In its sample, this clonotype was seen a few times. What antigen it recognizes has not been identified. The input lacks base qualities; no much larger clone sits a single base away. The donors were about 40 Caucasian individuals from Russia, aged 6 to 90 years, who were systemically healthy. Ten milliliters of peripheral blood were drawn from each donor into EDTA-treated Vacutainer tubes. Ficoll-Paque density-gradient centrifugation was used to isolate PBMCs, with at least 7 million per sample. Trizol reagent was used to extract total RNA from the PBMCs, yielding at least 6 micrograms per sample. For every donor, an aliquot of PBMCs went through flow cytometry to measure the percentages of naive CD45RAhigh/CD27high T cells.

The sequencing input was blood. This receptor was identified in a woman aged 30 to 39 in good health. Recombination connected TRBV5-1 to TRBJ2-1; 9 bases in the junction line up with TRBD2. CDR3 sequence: CASSLPAGGFDEQFF. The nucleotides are TGCGCCAGCAGCTTGCCAGCGGGGGGTTTTGATGAGCAGTTCTTC. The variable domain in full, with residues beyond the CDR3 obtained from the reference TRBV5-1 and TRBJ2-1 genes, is KAGVTQTPRYLIKTRGQQVTLSCSPISGHRSVSWYQQTPGQGLQFLFEYFSETQRNKGNFPGRFSGRQFSNSRSEMNVSTLELGDSALYLCASSLPAGGFDEQFFGPGTRLTVL.